This entry lists 11 T cell receptor beta chains sequenced from one sample in a study of blood T cell repertoires in COVID-19. TCRdb's table, derived via immunoSEQ multiplex PCR, lists solely in-frame clones and lacks some. The table lists about 140,000 clones, approximately 79% of them singletons. Sequencing input: PBMCs or T cells enriched from blood (not recorded which). The receptors shown here come from a woman between 45 and 65 years old who had recovered from COVID-19.

V gene TRBV19 combines with J gene TRBJ1-2; no reliable D call. Germline-derived CDR1 and CDR2 are LNHDA and SQIVND (reference sequence). Trimming left V 8 bases short and J 7 bases short, with 8 bases between. This CDR3 region has 10 residues. The CDR3 loop is CASSGVGYTF. The CDR3 DNA follows: TGTGCCAGTTCGGGAGTTGGCTACACCTTC.

The chain employs TRBV28 and TRBJ1-2, with 9 bases matching TRBD1. The V gene's germline CDR1 is MDHEN and CDR2 SYDVKM. This CDR3 has 14 amino acids. J was trimmed by 8 bases and V by 5 bases; bases with no gene match: 9. The CDR3 loop is CASSPHTGGHGYTF. The CDR3 DNA reads TGTGCCAGCAGTCCCCACACAGGGGGCCACGGCTACACCTTC.

This clone showed up just once. The chain has TRBV5-4 and TRBJ1-6, with D perhaps TRBD1 (6 bases). V was shortened by 0 bases and J by 5 bases, with 9 bases between the two germline ends. This CDR3 has 15 residues. The germline V gene encodes CDR1 SGHNT and CDR2 YYREEE (reference sequence). The DNA for the CDR3 is TGTGCCAGCAGCTTGGGGGGGACAAATAATTCACCCCTCCACTTT. Residues: CASSLGGTNNSPLHF.

V is TRBV24-1 and J is TRBJ2-3, with D maybe TRBD1 (6 bases). The CDR3 has 14 amino acids. Trimming shortened V by 3 bases and J by 3 bases, and 9 bases separated the two germline ends. CDR1 is KGHDR, CDR2 SFDVKD, per germline. The CDR3 DNA reads as TGTGCCACCAGTGATGTGGGGGCTACAGATACGCAGTATTTT. Amino acids: CATSDVGATDTQYF.

CDR3 region: CASSPGTPSNQPQHF. CDR3 sequence (DNA): TGTGCCAGCTCACCCGGGACACCTAGCAATCAGCCCCAGCATTTT. The chain carries TRBV18 and TRBJ1-5; tentative D call: TRBD1 (6 bases). V was pared by 3 bases and J by 0 bases, with 9 bases between. The germline gives CDR1 KGHSH, CDR2 LQKENI. This CDR3 has 15 residues.

This chain joins TRBV28 and TRBJ1-5; D might be TRBD1 (5 bases). Germline CDR1 reads MDHEN; CDR2 reads SYDVKM. The CDR3 totals 16 residues. V was shortened by 8 bases and J by 3 bases, with 20 bases between the two germline ends. DNA for the CDR3: TGTGCCAGCTCATGGGTGGGGGGTAATTCCAATCAGCCCCAGCATTTT. Encoded protein: CASSWVGGNSNQPQHF.

The rearrangement uses TRBV6-5 and TRBJ2-1; the match to TRBD2 covers 8 bases. V shed 4 bases and J 4 bases; nucleotides not matched to a gene: 6. Per germline, CDR1 MNHEY and CDR2 SVGAGI. The length of the CDR3 is 15 residues. CDR3 region: CASSSSGSSYNEQFF. The CDR3 nucleotides read TGTGCCAGCAGTTCGAGCGGGAGTAGTTACAATGAGCAGTTCTTC.

V gene TRBV7-2 combines with J gene TRBJ2-7; 9 nucleotides match TRBD2. The J segment lost 5 bases and the V segment lost 5 bases, leaving 10 bases of the junction unmatched. The CDR3 is made up of 15 amino acids. Germline CDR1 and CDR2: SGHTA and FQGNSA. The CDR3 region has the DNA TGTGCCAGCAGCGAAAGTGGCGGGAGGGGCCACGAGCAGTACTTC. Its protein product is CASSESGGRGHEQYF.

V is TRBV29-1 and J is TRBJ2-2; D may be TRBD1 (6 bases). Germline loops: CDR1 SQVTM, CDR2 ANQGSEA. The CDR3 is 13 amino acids. Between the trimmed V and J ends, which lost 7 bases and 4 bases, there was a span of 13 bases. The CDR3 coding sequence is TGCAGCGGGGGGCTTCGTAGCACCGGGGAGCTGTTTTTT. Protein product: CSGGLRSTGELFF.

Remarks on this clone: Different DNA sequences within this sample yield the same CDR3. The gene calls are TRBV29-1 and TRBJ2-3; D remains unclear. The V gene's germline CDR1 is SQVTM and CDR2 ANQGSEA. Trimming cost V 3 bases and J 1 base, with 8 bases left between them. This CDR3 comprises 13 residues. CDR3 nucleotide sequence: TGCAGCGTTGATAGCCGGGGCACAGATACGCAGTATTTT. It yields the protein CSVDSRGTDTQYF.

This clone was observed at least ten times. This chain links TRBV28 with TRBJ1-5, with D unresolved. V lost 8 bases and J lost 0, with 14 bases in between. The CDR3 is 15 residues long. Germline assignment: CDR1 MDHEN and CDR2 SYDVKM. The CDR3 loop is CASVEGGPSNQPQHF. As DNA, the CDR3 is TGTGCCAGCGTCGAAGGAGGTCCTAGCAATCAGCCCCAGCATTTT.